This TCR beta chain came from a study of shared clonotypes between healthy human individuals. Germline V gene data show CDR1 as SGHVS and CDR2 as FNYEAQ. There are 15 residues in the CDR3. V was cut by 1 base and J by 3 bases, with 13 bases left in between. Using immunoSEQ multiplex PCR, the repertoire was profiled, and TCRdb retains in-frame clones only, with some absent. The table shows about 2,200,000 clones, with about 93% occurring only once. Naive CD8 cells were CD45RO-negative, positively selected for CCR7, excluding terminally differentiated effector memory CD45RA+ cells. The V and J genes are TRBV7-6 and TRBJ2-7, with D perhaps matching TRBD2 (6 bases). Source material: naive CD8+ T cells from PBMCs. The clonotype was recovered from a man younger than 35 in good health. Some clones in this sample may be carry-over from other donors' samples. The CDR3 coding sequence is TGTGCCAGCAGCTTAGGGCGGGAACGGAACTACGAGCAGTACTTC. Its translation: CASSLGRERNYEQYF.